This T cell receptor beta chain came from a study of blood T cell repertoires in COVID-19. As for the study in general: COVID-19 samples collected from the United States, Italy and Spain covered acute and convalescent phases. Sources were T cells, B-cell-depleted T cells, or PBMCs; the material itself was cDNA or gDNA.

V was shortened by 4 bases and J by 2 bases, with 11 bases between the two germline ends. The CDR3 sequence is 14 residues long. Germline V gene sequence: CDR1 LNHDA, CDR2 SQIVND (reference sequence). Clones were read by immunoSEQ multiplex PCR, and TCRdb kept only the in-frame ones, dropping some. The sample lists 100,000 to 150,000 clones; roughly 78% were seen once. Material: peripheral blood. The clonotype originates from a man aged 55 to 70 with active or convalescent COVID-19. The genes are TRBV19 and TRBJ2-5, with a tentative D call TRBD2 (5 bases). The CDR3 DNA reads as TGTGCCAGTAGTACCTGGGGAGAGCAAGAGACCCAGTACTTC. The encoded protein is CASSTWGEQETQYF.